This passage covers 8 T cell receptor beta chains from one sample sequenced in a study of beta chain features in type 1 diabetes. Expressed TCRB transcripts were sequenced after all isolated RNA was converted to cDNA. Using immunoSEQ multiplex PCR, the repertoire was profiled, and TCRdb retains in-frame clones only, with some absent. This table holds hundreds of thousands of clones, around an eighth found once. These receptors are not linked to any known antigen. Broader study findings: Type 1 diabetes patients had TCRB CDR3s that were shorter (moderately but significantly so) in all four CD4+ subsets.

The specimen was naive CD4+ T cells from blood. The receptors originated from a man aged 18 to 30 with type 1 diabetes.

The chain recombines TRBV7-2 with TRBJ2-4, with D perhaps matching TRBD1 (7 bases). V lost 6 bases to trimming and J lost 6 bases, with 18 bases between them. The length of the CDR3 is 15 residues. CDR1 SGHTA and CDR2 FQGNSA come from the germline V gene. The chain's CDR3 is CASSRSGTAGNIQYF. The CDR3 region has the DNA TGTGCCAGCAGTCGATCCGGGACAGCGGGAAACATTCAGTACTTC. The full variable domain, rest sourced from reference TRBV7-2 and TRBJ2-4, is GAGVSQSPSNKVTEKGKDVELRCDPISGHTALYWYRQSLGQGLEFLIYFQGNSAPDKSGLPSDRFSAERTGGSVSTLTIQRTQQEDSAVYLCASSRSGTAGNIQYFGAGTRLSVL.

The chain uses TRBV27 and TRBJ1-1; D is ambiguous. Germline CDR1 MNHEY, CDR2 SMNVEV (reference sequence). V was cut by 6 bases and J by 0 bases, with 8 bases left in between. The CDR3 covers 13 residues. As DNA, the CDR3 is TGTGCCAGCAGGCAGCGGATGAACACTGAAGCTTTCTTT. Residues: CASRQRMNTEAFF.

The table lists this clone with a few counts. The chain is built from TRBV28 and TRBJ1-5; D gene uncertain. This CDR3 is 13 amino acids long. Germline CDR1 MDHEN, CDR2 SYDVKM. Trimming took 7 bases from V and 0 from J, leaving 7 bases between them. The CDR3 spells CASTRDSNQPQHF. The CDR3 DNA reads as TGTGCCAGCACAAGGGATAGCAATCAGCCCCAGCATTTT.

V gene TRBV5-1 combines with J gene TRBJ2-1; 7 nucleotides match TRBD1. Germline trimming cut 4 bases from V and 2 bases from J; bases unmatched to any gene: 9. This CDR3 region has 16 residues. Germline CDR1 is SGHRS and CDR2 is YFSETQ. The CDR3: CASSERGLDPYNEQFF. The CDR3 bases are TGCGCCAGCAGCGAAAGGGGGCTAGACCCCTACAATGAGCAGTTCTTC.

The DNA of the CDR3 is TGTGCCAGCAGCGCAAGCACCGATCAAGAGACCCAGTACTTC. This translates into CASSASTDQETQYF. V gene TRBV2 combines with J gene TRBJ2-5; D unclear. Between the trimmed V and J ends, which lost 6 bases and 2 bases, there was a span of 13 bases. Germline lookup yields CDR1 SNHLY and CDR2 FYNNEI. The CDR3 loop spans 14 amino acids.

V and J are TRBV11-3 and TRBJ2-3; tentatively, D is TRBD2 (5 bases). Germline V gene lookup returns CDR1 SGHNT and CDR2 YENEEA. V was clipped by 5 bases and J by 1 base, with 7 bases between them. CDR3 size: 13 residues. CDR3 sequence (DNA): TGTGCCAGCAGCCTTAGCGGCACAGATACGCAGTATTTT. It is translated as CASSLSGTDTQYF.

This clone has just a few counts. The CDR3 bases are TGTGCCACCAGCTCAGCAGGGAAGATGGAGACCCAGTACTTC. Its translation: CATSSAGKMETQYF. V and J are TRBV15 and TRBJ2-5, with D possibly TRBD1 on 5 matching bases. The CDR3 sequence is 14 residues long. Between the trimmed V and J ends, which lost 5 bases and 5 bases, there was a span of 15 bases. Per germline, CDR1 LNHNV and CDR2 YYDKDF (reference sequence). The variable domain in full, completed from reference TRBV15 and TRBJ2-5, reads DAMVIQNPRYQVTQFGKPVTLSCSQTLNHNVMYWYQQKSSQAPKLLFHYYDKDFNNEADTPDNFQSRRPNTSFCFLDIRSPGLGDTAMYLCATSSAGKMETQYFGPGTRLLVL.

This clone was counted between two and nine times. This sample also contains other DNA sequences that code for the same CDR3. The chain recombines TRBV18 with TRBJ2-5; D not resolved. This CDR3 has 13 residues. Trimming left V 1 base short and J 3 bases short, with 6 bases between. CDR1 is KGHSH, CDR2 LQKENI, per germline. The CDR3 region is CASSPRQEETQYF. CDR3 nucleotide sequence: TGTGCCAGCTCACCACGTCAGGAAGAGACCCAGTACTTC. The variable domain in full, with the rest retrieved from reference TRBV18 and TRBJ2-5, is NAGVMQNPRHLVRRRGQEARLRCSPMKGHSHVYWYRQLPEEGLKFMVYLQKENIIDESGMPKERFSAEFPKEGPSILRIQQVVRGDSAAYFCASSPRQEETQYFGPGTRLLVL.